This T cell receptor (beta chain) is from a study of blood T cell repertoires in COVID-19. Study information: Some COVID-19 samples were acute and others convalescent; all came from the United States, Italy and Spain. PBMCs, B-cell-depleted T cells, or T cells provided the cDNA or gDNA that made up the material.

V lost 0 bases, J lost 11 bases, and 19 bases lay in between. The germline gives CDR1 SGHDN, CDR2 FVKESK. CDR3 size: 15 residues. Source study methods: Using reference gene primer amplification, nucleated cell counts were estimated. Profiled with immunoSEQ multiplex PCR; TCRdb holds only in-frame clones, not every one. Clone size and V and J calls were adopted from that table, with D and trimming inferred from the DNA. The table includes roughly 350,000 clones, approximately 81% detected once. The specimen was peripheral blood. V gene TRBV14 combines with J gene TRBJ1-1; no firm D call. The TCR sequence derives from a woman younger than 35 with acute or convalescent COVID-19. CDR3 sequence (DNA): TGTGCCAGCAGCCAAGAAGGGTCAGGTGAGAGGGAGGCTTTCTTT. This translates into CASSQEGSGEREAFF.